One sample yielded the 13 T cell receptor beta chains listed below, sequenced in a study of T-cell memory formation after mild COVID-19. Each CDR3 protein is one row after TCRdb ran MiXCR on the 5' RACE reads. The table records over 350,000 distinct CDR3 sequences, approximately 25% of them present only once. Sample: PBMCs or a T cell subset sorted from them (not recorded which). These receptors all come from an adult woman who had mild COVID-19 (a few samples of this study predate the infection). Cell type and time point are not known.

This chain joins TRBV12-5 and TRBJ2-2; D call uncertain. The CDR3 has 14 amino acids. Germline V CDR1 and CDR2: LGHNT, FRNRAP. Trimming took 7 bases from V and 5 from J, leaving 14 bases between them. Written as DNA, the CDR3 is TGTGCTAGTGCCGCGCTCCCTGGGACCGGGGAGCTGTTTTTT. This sequence encodes CASAALPGTGELFF.

The CDR3 is CASSSDRADEQFF. The CDR3 DNA reads TGTGCCAGCAGTTCCGACAGGGCTGATGAGCAGTTCTTC. This chain joins TRBV27 and TRBJ2-1; 7 bases map to TRBD1. With V trimmed by 4 bases and J by 8 bases, 5 bases remained unmatched. CDR1 is MNHEY, CDR2 SMNVEV, per germline (reference sequence). This CDR3 is built from 13 residues.

This chain uses TRBV6-2 or TRBV6-3 with TRBJ2-5; TRBD2 matches at 8 bases. The ends lost 8 bases at V and 1 base at J; junction bases unmatched: 12. Germline V gene data show CDR1 as MNHEY and CDR2 as SVGEGT. The length of the CDR3 is 16 residues. The CDR3 region is CASSTFGLARQETQYF. The CDR3 DNA reads as TGTGCCAGCTCGACCTTCGGACTAGCCCGCCAAGAGACCCAGTACTTC.

The rearrangement links TRBV5-1 to TRBJ1-5; TRBD1 is a possible D gene (5 bases). CDR1 and CDR2 (germline): SGHRS, YFSETQ. CDR3 length equals 15 residues. Trimming stripped 0 bases from V and 4 bases from J, with 11 bases between. The CDR3: CASSLAPGENQPQHF. CDR3 in DNA: TGCGCCAGCAGCTTGGCCCCGGGGGAGAATCAGCCCCAGCATTTT.

The chain couples TRBV7-8 to TRBJ1-6; TRBD1 agrees at 9 bases. Unmatched junction bases numbered 2, after V lost 1 base and J lost 7 bases. The CDR3 contains 15 residues. Per the germline V gene, CDR1 is SGHVS and CDR2 is FQNEAQ. The CDR3 spells CASSLEDRGNSPLHF. CDR3 sequence (DNA): TGTGCCAGCAGCTTAGAGGACAGGGGCAATTCACCCCTCCACTTT.

This clonotype was observed a few times. In DNA, the CDR3 is TGTGCCAGCAGTCACCAGGAAGGGGCCACTGAAGCTTTCTTT. As protein: CASSHQEGATEAFF. The gene calls are TRBV6-5 and TRBJ1-1, with D possibly matching TRBD1 (5 bases). The length of the CDR3 is 14 residues. Trimming cost V 5 bases and J 4 bases, with 14 bases left between them. The V gene's germline CDR1 is MNHEY and CDR2 SVGAGI.

This clonotype was recorded a few times. The chain recombines TRBV18 with TRBJ2-3; TRBD1 agrees at 9 bases. This CDR3 is 15 amino acids long. Trimming at V came to 6 bases and at J to 4 bases, leaving 8 bases not matched to a gene. Looked up from germline, CDR1 is KGHSH and CDR2 is LQKENI. The DNA for the CDR3 is TGTGCCAGCTCGCGCGGACAGGGGAAGGCAGATACGCAGTATTTT. Translated, it gives CASSRGQGKADTQYF.

This clonotype was observed a few times. The CDR3 here is CATSDRQFPSSYNEQFF. For the CDR3, the DNA is TGTGCCACCAGTGATCGACAGTTCCCGAGCTCCTACAATGAGCAGTTCTTC. V usage is TRBV24-1 and J usage is TRBJ2-1, with D maybe TRBD1 (5 bases). The CDR3 loop spans 17 amino acids. V dropped 3 bases and J dropped 0 bases, with 14 bases sitting between them. The germline V gene has CDR1 KGHDR and CDR2 SFDVKD.

This clonotype was detected a few times. The chain recombines TRBV7-9 with TRBJ2-5; TRBD2 matches at 11 bases. This CDR3 comprises 15 residues. Losses at the gene ends were 4 bases for V and 2 bases for J; bases not matched to a gene: 3. Germline V lookup: CDR1 SEHNR, CDR2 FQNEAQ (reference sequence). Here the CDR3 DNA reads TGTGCCAGCAGCTCGGGACTAGCGGCTCAAGAGACCCAGTACTTC. This gives the protein CASSSGLAAQETQYF.

V and J are TRBV15 and TRBJ2-2; D may be TRBD1 or TRBD2 (5 bases each). This CDR3 contains 16 residues. The germline V gene has CDR1 LNHNV and CDR2 YYDKDF (reference sequence). V was shortened by 3 bases and J by 0 bases, with 11 bases between the two germline ends. Written as DNA, the CDR3 is TGTGCCACCAGCAGCGAGGGGAATGCGAACACCGGGGAGCTGTTTTTT. This translates into CATSSEGNANTGELFF.

This clonotype has more than one count but fewer than ten. The chain combines TRBV5-1 with TRBJ2-6; TRBD1 matches at 7 bases. V lost 4 bases to trimming and J lost 0 bases; unmatched junction nucleotides: 13. Germline V gene data show CDR1 as SGHRS and CDR2 as YFSETQ. The length of the CDR3 is 19 residues. The CDR3 is CASSPPTGTANSGANVLTF. The CDR3 DNA follows: TGCGCCAGCAGCCCCCCGACCGGGACAGCAAACTCTGGGGCCAACGTCCTGACTTTC.

The rearrangement links TRBV5-1 to TRBJ2-5, with D perhaps matching TRBD1 (6 bases). Germline V gives CDR1 SGHRS, CDR2 YFSETQ. CDR3 size: 14 residues. Trimming pared 2 bases from V and 4 bases from J, leaving 12 bases between. DNA of the CDR3: TGCGCCAGCAGCTTCACAGGGAGAGGAGAGACCCAGTACTTC. Translating it yields CASSFTGRGETQYF.

The gene calls are TRBV24-1 and TRBJ2-5; no firm D call. Germline CDR1 KGHDR, CDR2 SFDVKD. The V end was cut by 3 bases, the J end by 5 bases, with 18 bases between. This CDR3 region has 16 residues. The CDR3 here is CATSDRLGPMKETQYF. The CDR3, as DNA: TGTGCCACCAGTGATCGCCTCGGACCCATGAAGGAGACCCAGTACTTC.